These 16 T cell receptor beta chains came from one sample sequenced in a study of Ad26.COV2.S vaccination and SARS-CoV-2 variants. Generated by immunoSEQ multiplex PCR, the TCRdb table keeps only in-frame clones and is missing some. The sample includes 200,000 to 250,000 clones, 70% to 90% seen only once; the top ten take around 10%. The treatment was: around 19 received Ad26.COV2.S at low or high dose, single or two shots; several received placebo; per-sample allocation not given. Following the first vaccine or placebo injection, samples were taken on day 63. The sequencing here drew on peripheral blood, taken in a trial of Ad26.COV2.S vaccine versus placebo. The receptors originated from a person between 18 and 59 years old who received the Ad26.COV2.S COVID-19 vaccine or a placebo.

The V call is TRBV24-1, the J call TRBJ2-5; the D is unclear. The germline gives CDR1 KGHDR, CDR2 SFDVKD. There are 16 residues in the CDR3. V lost 4 bases and J lost 3, with 17 bases in between. CDR3 protein: CATSDSTYSTKETQYF. As DNA, the CDR3 is TGTGCCACCAGTGACTCCACATACAGCACGAAAGAGACCCAGTACTTC.

The chain joins TRBV10-3 to TRBJ2-1; D remains ambiguous. The CDR3 consists of 13 residues. Germline-derived CDR1 and CDR2 are ENHRY and SYGVKD. V was clipped by 2 bases and J by 5 bases, with 7 bases between them. CDR3 DNA: TGTGCCATCAGTGAGGGTTTCAACAATGAGCAGTTCTTC. It translates to CAISEGFNNEQFF.

This chain links TRBV4-3 with TRBJ2-7; D unclear. The CDR3 is 15 residues long. V was pared by 0 bases and J by 7 bases, with 16 bases between. Per the germline V gene, CDR1 is LGHNA and CDR2 is YSLEER. The CDR3 DNA sequence: TGCGCCAGCAGCCAAGATCGCGGCAGTTTTATGGAGCAGTACTTC. It encodes CASSQDRGSFMEQYF.

The V gene is TRBV4-2, the J gene TRBJ2-2; 11 bases fit TRBD1. CDR1 is LGHNA and CDR2 is YNFKEQ in the germline V gene. This CDR3 spans 15 amino acids. The V and J ends lost 4 bases and 4 bases, in that order; junction bases with no gene match: 2. CDR3 residues: CASSPGTGGTGELFF. The CDR3 DNA follows: TGTGCCAGCAGCCCCGGGACAGGGGGCACCGGGGAGCTGTTTTTT.

The V call is TRBV5-4, the J call TRBJ1-3; the match to TRBD1 covers 11 bases. CDR3 size: 16 residues. The V gene's germline CDR1 is SGHNT and CDR2 YYREEE (reference sequence). J was trimmed by 4 bases and V by 3 bases; bases with no gene match: 6. The DNA for the CDR3 is TGTGCCAGCAGCTCCGGACAGGGGGCATTGGGAAACACCATATATTTT. It translates to CASSSGQGALGNTIYF.

The V call is TRBV14, the J call TRBJ2-1; TRBD2 aligns across 9 bases. Losses at the gene ends were 1 base for V and 4 bases for J; bases not matched to a gene: 5. Germline V lookup: CDR1 SGHDN, CDR2 FVKESK. The CDR3 has 16 amino acids. As DNA, the CDR3 is TGTGCCAGCAGCCAAGTTGCGGGAGGGCTATACAATGAGCAGTTCTTC. Protein product: CASSQVAGGLYNEQFF.

The rearrangement uses TRBV21-1 and TRBJ2-7; the D segment call TRBD2 is taken from the table without a DNA check. TRBV21-1 is a documented pseudogene. CDR3 length equals 15 residues. The CDR3 loop is CASSQARRFSYEQYF. In nucleotides, the CDR3 is TGTGCCAGCAGTCAAGCCCGTAGATTCTCCTACGAGCAGTACTTC.

The chain employs TRBV7-8 and TRBJ1-6; tentatively, D is TRBD1 (6 bases). The V gene lost 0 bases and the J gene lost 9 bases, with 15 bases spanning the gap. Germline V gene lookup returns CDR1 SGHVS and CDR2 FQNEAQ. The CDR3 sequence is 16 residues long. Here the CDR3 reads CASSLATSGGLSPLHF. CDR3 in DNA: TGTGCCAGCAGCTTAGCCACGAGTGGGGGCCTTTCACCCCTCCACTTT.

This rearrangement joins TRBV19 to TRBJ2-3; D uncertain. CDR1 LNHDA and CDR2 SQIVND come from the germline V gene (reference sequence). The ends were cut back, 6 bases at V and 0 bases at J, with 7 bases in the middle. The CDR3 is 13 residues long. CDR3 residues: CASRRSSTDTQYF. In nucleotides, the CDR3 is TGTGCCAGTAGGAGGTCTAGCACAGATACGCAGTATTTT.

V gene TRBV5-6 combines with J gene TRBJ2-3; TRBD2 agrees at 8 bases. V lost 5 bases and J lost 6; bases outside the gene matches: 14. Germline V lookup: CDR1 SGHDT, CDR2 YYEEEE. This CDR3 has 16 amino acids. The chain's CDR3 is CASRGSPGGPGDTQYF. CDR3 bases: TGTGCCAGCAGGGGATCCCCGGGAGGGCCGGGGGATACGCAGTATTTT.

The V gene is TRBV27, the J gene TRBJ2-3; D is unclear. With 1 base removed from V and 4 bases from J, the gap between germline ends came to 15 bases. Germline CDR1 reads MNHEY; CDR2 reads SMNVEV (reference sequence). CDR3 length equals 16 residues. CDR3 nucleotide sequence: TGTGCCAGCAGTTTATTCTCCTACCGTGACTCAGATACGCAGTATTTT. Its translation: CASSLFSYRDSDTQYF.

V usage is TRBV23-1 and J usage is TRBJ1-2; 9 positions match TRBD1. TRBV23-1 carries the ORF label, with uncertain function. This CDR3 is built from 17 residues. Unmatched junction bases numbered 10, after V lost 3 bases and J lost 2 bases. The CDR3 DNA is TGCGCCAGCAGTCAGTCCAGGGGGACAGGGTGGAACTATGGCTACACCTTC. Its translation is CASSQSRGTGWNYGYTF.

The sample holds one count of this clone. The rearrangement links TRBV7-8 to TRBJ1-6, with D possibly TRBD1 on 6 matching bases. The germline V gene encodes CDR1 SGHVS and CDR2 FQNEAQ. The CDR3 extends over 15 amino acids. The V end lost 6 bases, the J end lost 7 bases, and 16 bases lay between the germline ends. CDR3 amino acids: CASSDGGGHNSPLHF. CDR3 bases: TGTGCCAGCAGTGACGGAGGGGGGCACAATTCACCCCTCCACTTT.

The chain links TRBV3-1 (or the pseudogene TRBV3-2) to TRBJ2-1; possibly TRBD1 or TRBD2 for D (6 bases each). Trimming stripped 0 bases from V and 7 bases from J, with 10 bases between. CDR1 is LGHDT, CDR2 YNNKEL, per germline (reference sequence). The CDR3 spans 14 residues. CDR3 region: CASSQEGGRNEQFF. The CDR3 nucleotides read TGTGCCAGCAGCCAAGAGGGGGGCAGGAATGAGCAGTTCTTC.

The sample holds one count of this clone. This chain connects TRBV5-4 to TRBJ2-2, with 13 bases matching TRBD2. From germline, CDR1 is SGHNT and CDR2 YYREEE (reference sequence). Trimming removed 0 bases from V and 6 bases from J; junction bases left unmatched: 2. The CDR3 totals 16 residues. The CDR3 sequence: CASSLELAGGPGELFF. CDR3 nucleotides: TGTGCCAGCAGCTTGGAACTAGCGGGAGGGCCCGGGGAGCTGTTTTTT.

V gene TRBV9 combines with J gene TRBJ2-3; TRBD1 or TRBD2 may be the D gene (5 bases each). The CDR3 contains 16 residues. Trimming removed 4 bases from V and 3 bases from J, with 18 bases in between. CDR1 is SGDLS, CDR2 YYNGEE, per germline. As DNA, the CDR3 is TGTGCCAGCAGCCCCCAAGGGGTATGGGGGACAGATACGCAGTATTTT. Amino acids: CASSPQGVWGTDTQYF. The whole variable domain, remainder taken from reference TRBV9 and TRBJ2-3, is DSGVTQTPKHLITATGQRVTLRCSPRSGDLSVYWYQQSLDQGLQFLIQYYNGEERAKGNILERFSAQQFPDLHSELNLSSLELGDSALYFCASSPQGVWGTDTQYFGPGTRLTVL.